This passage covers 32 T cell receptor beta chains from one sample sequenced in a study of post-analysis software for immune sequencing data. Study-level findings and limits: Controls had lower frequencies than patients of a handful of TRBV segments, which included TRBV5-6, TRBV5-1 and TRBV20-1.

Incorporated into the TCR beta cDNA libraries were unique molecular identifiers, which served to reduce PCR and sequencing biases. TCRdb re-analysed the PCR reads in MiXCR, keeping a single row per CDR3 protein. The sample lists about 620,000 distinct CDR3 sequences, roughly 40% occurring once. No antigen has been assigned to these receptors. Sequencing was done on a sample of blood. The receptors shown here come from a girl aged 5-17 years with multiple sclerosis.

The CDR3 bases are TGCGCCAGCAGCCCCGGGGCCCATAATGGGGAGCAGTACTTC. It yields the protein CASSPGAHNGEQYF. The chain joins TRBV5-1 to TRBJ2-7; TRBD1 or TRBD2 may be the D gene (5 bases each). Per the germline V gene, CDR1 is SGHRS and CDR2 is YFSETQ. CDR3 length: 14 amino acids. Trimming left V 4 bases short and J 7 bases short, with 18 bases between.

A few counts support this clonotype. The chain links TRBV12-3 or TRBV12-4 to TRBJ2-5; 11 nucleotides match TRBD1. The J call may be mistaken, given a closer DNA end match to TRBJ2-7. This CDR3 comprises 14 residues. CDR3 nucleotide sequence: TGTGCCAGCAACCCGGGACAGGGGGATTACGAGCAGTACTTC. Amino acids: CASNPGQGDYEQYF.

This clonotype has a handful of counts. The gene calls are TRBV5-6 and TRBJ2-5, with 7 bases identical to TRBD1. The CDR3 is made up of 16 amino acids. V lost 4 bases and J lost 5; bases outside the gene matches: 14. CDR1 is SGHDT, CDR2 YYEEEE, per germline. CDR3 amino acids: CASSLPGIGGIETQYF. The CDR3 DNA follows: TGTGCCAGCAGCCTCCCAGGTATAGGGGGCATCGAGACCCAGTACTTC.

The chain combines TRBV13 with TRBJ2-4, with D perhaps TRBD1 (6 bases). CDR3 length: 14 residues. Germline CDR1 PRHDT, CDR2 FYEKMQ (reference sequence). Trimming removed 4 bases from V and 6 bases from J, with 13 bases in between. The CDR3 is CASSSSDRLNIQYF. In nucleotides, the CDR3 is TGTGCCAGCAGCTCCTCGGACAGATTAAACATTCAGTACTTC.

The CDR3 bases are TGTGCCAGCAGTTTAGACCGGGAGGATGAGCAGTTCTTC. Residues: CASSLDREDEQFF. V and J are TRBV27 and TRBJ2-1, with 7 bases aligning to TRBD2. Unmatched junction bases numbered 3, after V lost 2 bases and J lost 8 bases. The CDR3 is 13 amino acids. The germline V gene has CDR1 MNHEY and CDR2 SMNVEV (reference sequence).

The chain recombines TRBV7-9 with TRBJ2-5; TRBD1 might be the D (6 bases). Germline CDR1 reads SEHNR; CDR2 reads FQNEAQ (reference sequence). The CDR3 has 14 residues. Trimming removed 5 bases from V and 1 base from J, with 11 bases in between. CDR3 region: CASSRGHLQETQYF. The DNA for the CDR3 is TGTGCCAGCAGCCGGGGACACCTCCAAGAGACCCAGTACTTC.

This rearrangement joins TRBV4-1 to TRBJ2-1; D is ambiguous. This CDR3 has 14 residues. Germline CDR1 and CDR2: MGHRA and YSYEKL. The V end lost 3 bases, the J end lost 8 bases, and 14 bases lay between the germline ends. The CDR3 is CASSQGLIADEQFF. CDR3 sequence (DNA): TGCGCCAGCAGCCAGGGGTTGATAGCCGATGAGCAGTTCTTC.

V and J are TRBV20-1 and TRBJ1-1, with 7 bases lining up with TRBD1. The CDR3 has 18 residues. V was pared by 3 bases and J by 3 bases, with 19 bases of the junction left unmatched. The V gene's germline CDR1 is DFQATT and CDR2 SNEGSKA (reference sequence). CDR3 bases: TGCAGTGCTAGCCGTATGGGGAGAATAAGGGACAGCTACACTGAAGCTTTCTTT. This codes for CSASRMGRIRDSYTEAFF.

The V gene is TRBV20-1, the J gene TRBJ2-1; 10 bases align to TRBD1. Trimming at V came to 6 bases and at J to 6 bases, leaving 8 bases not matched to a gene. The CDR3 totals 14 residues. Per germline, CDR1 DFQATT and CDR2 SNEGSKA (reference sequence). CDR3 sequence reads: CSAILRTGGNEQFF. The DNA of the CDR3 is TGCAGTGCCATCCTGCGGACAGGGGGCAATGAGCAGTTCTTC.

The sample holds a few counts of this clonotype. The rearrangement joins TRBV5-1 to TRBJ1-2; tentatively, D is TRBD1 (5 bases). Trimming pared 2 bases from V and 6 bases from J, leaving 20 bases between. The CDR3 has 16 amino acids. The germline gives CDR1 SGHRS, CDR2 YFSETQ. CDR3 residues: CASSFPFPRTSDGYTF. The DNA for the CDR3 is TGCGCCAGCAGCTTCCCCTTCCCGAGGACAAGCGATGGCTACACCTTC.

The gene calls are TRBV6-2 or TRBV6-3 and TRBJ2-7; 10 bases align to TRBD2. This CDR3 has 15 amino acids. Germline lookup yields CDR1 MNHEY and CDR2 SVGEGT. V was pared by 8 bases and J by 0 bases, with 7 bases of the junction left unmatched. CDR3 region: CASGPLAGGSYEQYF. CDR3 DNA sequence: TGTGCCAGCGGACCTTTAGCGGGAGGCTCCTACGAGCAGTACTTC.

This clonotype was recorded only once. J is TRBJ1-4 and V is TRBV10-3; D not resolved. Trimming took 8 bases from V and 6 from J, leaving 16 bases between them. The germline gives CDR1 ENHRY, CDR2 SYGVKD. The CDR3 spans 14 residues. CDR3 loop: CAIGRGALDEKLFF. DNA for the CDR3: TGTGCCATCGGACGGGGTGCACTAGATGAAAAACTGTTTTTT.

The V and J genes are TRBV5-1 and TRBJ2-1, with 10 bases fitting TRBD1. V lost 1 base, J lost 6 bases, and 4 bases stayed unmatched. The germline V gene has CDR1 SGHRS and CDR2 YFSETQ. The CDR3 is 15 residues long. In DNA form, the CDR3 reads TGCGCCAGCAGCTTGATGACAGGGGGCCTCAATGAGCAGTTCTTC. This gives the protein CASSLMTGGLNEQFF.

This chain links TRBV7-9 with TRBJ2-3, with 7 bases lining up with TRBD1. Germline assignment: CDR1 SEHNR and CDR2 FQNEAQ (reference sequence). The CDR3 covers 14 residues. J was trimmed by 5 bases and V by 5 bases; bases with no gene match: 7. Here the CDR3 DNA reads TGTGCCAGCAGCCCAAGACAGGGAGAAGATACGCAGTATTTT. It is translated as CASSPRQGEDTQYF.

The chain links TRBV12-5 to TRBJ2-1; the D gene is possibly TRBD2 (5 bases). V was trimmed by 6 bases and J by 3 bases, leaving 15 bases between them. This CDR3 region has 15 residues. The germline V gene encodes CDR1 LGHNT and CDR2 FRNRAP. In nucleotides, the CDR3 is TGTGCTAGTGGACTTTATCTTGGGAGCTACAATGAGCAGTTCTTC. Translated, it gives CASGLYLGSYNEQFF.

This chain joins TRBV7-3 and TRBJ2-3; TRBD2 aligns across 15 bases. CDR3 length: 16 residues. The germline V gene has CDR1 SGHTA and CDR2 FQGTGA. Unmatched junction bases numbered 5, after V lost 4 bases and J lost 6 bases. As DNA, the CDR3 is TGTGCCAGCAGCTCCGCCGGGACTAGCGGGGGGGATACGCAGTATTTT. Translation: CASSSAGTSGGDTQYF. The variable domain in full, completed from reference TRBV7-3 and TRBJ2-3, reads GAGVSQTPSNKVTEKGKYVELRCDPISGHTALYWYRQSLGQGPEFLIYFQGTGAADDSGLPNDRFFAVRPEGSVSTLKIQRTERGDSAVYLCASSSAGTSGGDTQYFGPGTRLTVL.

In its sample, this clonotype was seen a few times. V is TRBV7-9 and J is TRBJ2-1; the match to TRBD2 covers 7 bases. V shed 5 bases, J shed 3 bases, and the junction held 7 bases outside the gene matches. There are 15 residues in the CDR3. Germline loops: CDR1 SEHNR, CDR2 FQNEAQ (reference sequence). The CDR3 bases are TGTGCCAGCAGCGGGGCGGGAGCCAGCTACAATGAGCAGTTCTTC. Translated: CASSGAGASYNEQFF.

This chain uses TRBV7-2 with TRBJ2-1; D gene ambiguous. This CDR3 is 17 amino acids long. Germline V gives CDR1 SGHTA, CDR2 FQGNSA. V lost 1 base to trimming and J lost 3 bases, with 16 bases between them. CDR3 DNA sequence: TGTGCCAGCAGCTTAGTTCTGGTGGGGTGGGGCTACAATGAGCAGTTCTTC. Amino acid sequence: CASSLVLVGWGYNEQFF. The full variable domain, rest sourced from reference TRBV7-2 and TRBJ2-1, is GAGVSQSPSNKVTEKGKDVELRCDPISGHTALYWYRQSLGQGLEFLIYFQGNSAPDKSGLPSDRFSAERTGGSVSTLTIQRTQQEDSAVYLCASSLVLVGWGYNEQFFGPGTRLTVL.

This sequence joins TRBV12-3 or TRBV12-4 and TRBJ2-5; possible D gene TRBD2, 6 bases. Trimming removed 1 base from V and 3 bases from J, with 9 bases in between. This CDR3 is built from 14 residues. The CDR3 DNA reads as TGTGCCAGCAGTTTAGGCCAGCGGGAAGAGACCCAGTACTTC. This gives the protein CASSLGQREETQYF.

V and J are TRBV3-1 and TRBJ2-7, with D tentatively TRBD1 (5 bases). Between the trimmed V and J ends, which lost 0 bases and 2 bases, there was a span of 11 bases. There are 15 residues in the CDR3. Germline V gene lookup returns CDR1 LGHDT and CDR2 YNNKEL (reference sequence). The CDR3 protein is CASSQEGTGPYEQYF. The CDR3 DNA reads TGTGCCAGCAGCCAAGAGGGCACAGGCCCCTACGAGCAGTACTTC.

This clonotype was detected ten times or more. The rearrangement joins TRBV7-7 to TRBJ1-1; D is undetermined. Trimming stripped 1 base from V and 5 bases from J, with 8 bases between. The CDR3 runs to 13 residues. CDR1 is SSHAT, CDR2 FNYEAQ, per germline (reference sequence). The CDR3 spells CASSLDSGTEAFF. CDR3 DNA: TGTGCCAGCAGCTTAGACTCTGGTACTGAAGCTTTCTTT.

V gene TRBV29-1 combines with J gene TRBJ2-5; a weak D match, TRBD2 (7 bases). V was cut by 4 bases and J by 5 bases, with 17 bases left in between. The length of the CDR3 is 14 residues. Germline V gives CDR1 SQVTM, CDR2 ANQGSEA. CDR3 in DNA: TGCAGCGTTGGCGAGGGGGGGATCGGGGAGACCCAGTACTTC. Translating it yields CSVGEGGIGETQYF. The complete variable domain, with remaining parts taken from reference TRBV29-1 and TRBJ2-5, reads SAVISQKPSRDICQRGTSLTIQCQVDSQVTMMFWYRQQPGQSLTLIATANQGSEATYESGFVIDKFPISRPNLTFSTLTVSNMSPEDSSIYLCSVGEGGIGETQYFGPGTRLLVL.

This clonotype has more than one count but fewer than ten. The chain recombines TRBV3-1 with TRBJ2-1, with 9 bases matching TRBD2. CDR3 length: 17 residues. The J segment lost 2 bases and the V segment lost 0 bases, leaving 5 bases of the junction unmatched. CDR1 is LGHDT and CDR2 is YNNKEL in the germline V gene (reference sequence). The CDR3 protein is CASSQDLTSGTYNEQFF. The CDR3 DNA reads TGTGCCAGCAGCCAAGATCTGACTAGCGGCACCTACAATGAGCAGTTCTTC.

The CDR3: CASTRDNSYEQYF. The CDR3 DNA reads as TGTGCCAGCACAAGGGACAACTCCTACGAGCAGTACTTC. V and J are TRBV28 and TRBJ2-7; maybe TRBD1 (6 bases). There are 13 residues in the CDR3. Trimming took off 7 bases at V and 0 bases at J, with 10 bases between the two ends. Per germline, CDR1 MDHEN and CDR2 SYDVKM.

As regards this clonotype: The junction departs from the called germline gene at one end, perhaps through a read error. The gene calls are TRBV5-5 and TRBJ2-5; 7 bases are shared with TRBD2. In germline, CDR1 is SGHKS, CDR2 YYEKEE (reference sequence). This CDR3 has 15 residues. CDR3 bases: TGTGCCAGCAGCCGGTGGATGGGGCCGCGGGAGACCCGGTACTTC. This encodes CASSRWMGPRETRYF.

The genes are TRBV7-8 and TRBJ2-7; TRBD1 might be the D (5 bases). Gene TRBJ2-5 matches the end of the DNA better, so the J call may be wrong. Germline-derived CDR1 and CDR2 are SGHVS and FQNEAQ. The CDR3 covers 15 residues. This CDR3 is CASSLGQSGQETQYF. CDR3 nucleotides: TGTGCCAGCAGCTTGGGGCAGAGTGGTCAAGAGACCCAGTACTTC.

CDR3 protein: CASTHRDRVYTDTQYF. CDR3 in DNA: TGCGCCAGCACCCACAGGGACAGGGTATACACAGATACGCAGTATTTT. The chain carries TRBV5-1 and TRBJ2-3, with 9 bases matching TRBD1. Germline-derived CDR1 and CDR2 are SGHRS and YFSETQ. The CDR3 spans 16 residues. After removal of 6 bases from V and 2 bases from J, the junction contained 10 bases not matched to a gene.

In its sample, this clonotype was seen a few times. The chain carries TRBV5-1 and TRBJ2-3, with a tentative D call TRBD2 (6 bases). CDR3 length equals 15 residues. Trimming took off 2 bases at V and 2 bases at J, with 12 bases between the two ends. Germline-derived CDR1 and CDR2 are SGHRS and YFSETQ. CDR3 region: CASSLMAGLTDTQYF. CDR3 DNA: TGCGCCAGCAGCTTAATGGCGGGGCTCACAGATACGCAGTATTTT.

DNA of the CDR3: TGTGCCAGCACCCCTCTCCTCACTCAGGACAGACGGGATGGCTACACCTTC. Translating gives CASTPLLTQDRRDGYTF. The genes are TRBV27 and TRBJ1-2, with a possible D match to TRBD1 (6 bases). With 7 bases removed from V and 6 bases from J, the gap between germline ends came to 27 bases. The CDR3 covers 17 residues. The germline V gene has CDR1 MNHEY and CDR2 SMNVEV (reference sequence).

This clonotype was seen a handful of times. This rearrangement joins TRBV20-1 to TRBJ2-5; D is unresolved. The V gene lost 5 bases and the J gene lost 2 bases, with 9 bases spanning the gap. CDR1 DFQATT and CDR2 SNEGSKA come from the germline V gene (reference sequence). The CDR3 is 12 residues long. The CDR3 here is CSASYIQETQYF. As DNA, the CDR3 is TGCAGTGCTTCCTACATACAAGAGACCCAGTACTTC.

The V and J genes are TRBV14 and TRBJ2-7; D may match TRBD1 or TRBD2 (5 bases each). Germline values: CDR1 SGHDN, CDR2 FVKESK. This CDR3 comprises 14 residues. V lost 5 bases and J lost 2, with 13 bases in between. CDR3 in amino acids: CASSTGRVTYEQYF. The CDR3 region has the DNA TGTGCCAGCAGCACGGGACGGGTAACCTACGAGCAGTACTTC. Drawing the rest from reference TRBV14 and TRBJ2-7, the complete variable domain is EAGVTQFPSHSVIEKGQTVTLRCDPISGHDNLYWYRRVMGKEIKFLLHFVKESKQDESGMPNNRFLAERTGGTYSTLKVQPAELEDSGVYFCASSTGRVTYEQYFGPGTRLTVT.

This clonotype occurred a few times. The gene calls are TRBV12-3 or TRBV12-4 and TRBJ1-2, with no clear D. V was shortened by 8 bases and J by 8 bases, with 24 bases between the two germline ends. The CDR3 runs 15 residues. CDR3 in DNA: TGTGCCAGCGGATTCCGCGGGAGTAAGCTTTACGGCTACACCTTC. It is translated as CASGFRGSKLYGYTF.